This T cell receptor (beta chain) was sequenced during a study of OX40 agonist ivuxolimab in advanced cancers. Study as a whole: The group had a mean age of about 64 years, ranged from roughly 23 to 90, and was less than 85% male. Prior anti-PD-1, anti-PD-L1 or anti-CTLA-4 therapy was allowed; more than 30% had some. Two cutaneous melanoma patients and one hepatocellular carcinoma patient, three in all, had partial responses.

Study-level points and caveats: Both blood CD4+ and CD8+ T cells showed clonal growth by week 6 at 0.1 to 3.0 mg/kg.

Using immunoSEQ multiplex PCR, the repertoire was profiled, and TCRdb retains in-frame clones only, with some absent. The top ten hold approximately 12% of the sample, which has fewer than 40,000 clones, about three quarters seen once. A remark on this clone: Its cognate antigen is unknown.

The clonotype originates from an adult with an advanced solid tumor such as melanoma, head and neck, liver or kidney cancer. This material consisted of CD4+ or CD8+ T cells sorted from blood, taken in a trial of the OX40 agonist ivuxolimab.

CDR3: CASSQSEVGRAMANTEAFF. CDR3 nucleotide sequence: TGTGCCAGCAGCCAATCTGAGGTAGGGAGGGCCATGGCGAACACTGAAGCTTTCTTT. This sequence joins TRBV7-8 and TRBJ1-1, with no clear D. CDR1 and CDR2 from the germline V gene are SGHVS and FQNEAQ. The V gene lost 5 bases and the J gene lost 1 base, with 26 bases spanning the gap. This CDR3 is 19 amino acids long.